This entry concerns a single T cell receptor (beta chain). Antigen: not known. This sample is drawn from a study of T-cell memory formation after mild COVID-19. Study conclusions and caveats: Clones that contracted from day 15 to 85 were balanced CD4/CD8, while later expanders leaned CD4+.

5'RACE with constant-segment primers yielded barcoded, UMI-tagged TCR alpha and TCR beta cDNA libraries. Using its own MiXCR run on the 5' RACE reads, TCRdb lists one record per CDR3 protein. In the table there are under 450,000 distinct CDR3 sequences, roughly an eighth of which are singletons. V lost 6 bases, J lost 4 bases, and 7 bases stayed unmatched. The CDR3 covers 14 residues. Germline CDR1 WSHSY, CDR2 SAAADI. The genes are TRBV10-2 and TRBJ2-3; 7 bases align to TRBD1. Sequencing input: PBMCs or a T cell subset sorted from them (not recorded which). The sequence was obtained from a man between 18 and 35 years old who had mild COVID-19 (a few samples of this study predate the infection). Cell type and time point are not known. CDR3 residues: CASRSRTGPDTQYF. DNA for the CDR3: TGCGCCAGCAGGTCCCGGACAGGCCCAGATACGCAGTATTTT.